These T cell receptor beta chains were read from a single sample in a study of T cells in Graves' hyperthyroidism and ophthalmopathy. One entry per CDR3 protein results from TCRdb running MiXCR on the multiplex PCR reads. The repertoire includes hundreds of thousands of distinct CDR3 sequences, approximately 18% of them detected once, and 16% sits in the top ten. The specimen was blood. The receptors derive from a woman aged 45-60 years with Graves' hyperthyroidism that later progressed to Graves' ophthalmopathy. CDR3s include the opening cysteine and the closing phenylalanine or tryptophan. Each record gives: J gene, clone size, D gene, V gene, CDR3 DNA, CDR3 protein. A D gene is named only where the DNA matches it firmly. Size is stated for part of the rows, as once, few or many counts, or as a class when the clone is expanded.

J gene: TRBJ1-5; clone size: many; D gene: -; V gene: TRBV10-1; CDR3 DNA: TGCGCCAGCAGACAGGGTGGTCGCAATCAGCCCCAGCATTTT; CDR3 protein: CASRQGGRNQPQHF
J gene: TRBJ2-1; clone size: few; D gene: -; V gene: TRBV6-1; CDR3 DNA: TGTGCCAGCTTCACCTACAATGAGCAGTTCTTC; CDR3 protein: CASFTYNEQFF
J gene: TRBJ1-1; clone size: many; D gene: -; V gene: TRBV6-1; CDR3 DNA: TGTGCCAGCGGACGGCTGAACACTGAAGCTTTCTTT; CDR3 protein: CASGRLNTEAFF
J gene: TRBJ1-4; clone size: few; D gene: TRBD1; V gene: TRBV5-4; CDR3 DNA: TGTGCCAGCAGCTTGGGGGACAGGGAAGGTGAAAAACTGTTTTTT; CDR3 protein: CASSLGDREGEKLFF
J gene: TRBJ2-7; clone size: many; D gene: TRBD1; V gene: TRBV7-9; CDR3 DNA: TGTGCCAGCAGCTCATCCGGGACAGGGATGTACGAGCAGTACTTC; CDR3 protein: CASSSSGTGMYEQYF
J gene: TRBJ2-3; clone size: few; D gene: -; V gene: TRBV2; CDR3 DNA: TGTGCCAGCGGGGGGGCCAGGGCAGATACGCAGTATTTT; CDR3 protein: CASGGARADTQYF
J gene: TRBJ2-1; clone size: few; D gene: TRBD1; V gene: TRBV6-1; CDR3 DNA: TGTGCCAGCAGTGGACAGGGGGCGGTCTACAATGAGCAGTTCTTC; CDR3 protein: CASSGQGAVYNEQFF
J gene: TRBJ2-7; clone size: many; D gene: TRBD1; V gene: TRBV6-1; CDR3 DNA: TGTGCCAGCATCCACCCCAGGGGGGACAGGAGGTTCAATCGGTCCTACGAGCAGTACTTC; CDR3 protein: CASIHPRGDRRFNRSYEQYF
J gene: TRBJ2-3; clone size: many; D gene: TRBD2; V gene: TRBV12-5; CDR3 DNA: TGTGCTAGTGGGTCTACGACCTTAGCGGGGCATAGCACAGATACGCAGTATTTT; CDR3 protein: CASGSTTLAGHSTDTQYF
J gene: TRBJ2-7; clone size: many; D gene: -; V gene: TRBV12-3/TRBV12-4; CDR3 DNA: TGTGCCAGCAGTTTAAAAGTTGCAGGGTACTACGAGCAGTACTTC; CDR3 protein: CASSLKVAGYYEQYF
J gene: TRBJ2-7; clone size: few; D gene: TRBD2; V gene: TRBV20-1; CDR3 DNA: TGCAGTGCTCCTAGCGGGGGCTACGAGCAGTACTTC; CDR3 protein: CSAPSGGYEQYF
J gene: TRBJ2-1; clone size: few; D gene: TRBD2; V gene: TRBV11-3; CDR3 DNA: TGTGCCAGCAGCTCGACTAGCGGTTTCTACAATGAGCAGTTCTTC; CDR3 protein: CASSSTSGFYNEQFF
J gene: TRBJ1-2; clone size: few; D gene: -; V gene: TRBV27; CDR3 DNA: TGTGCCAGCAATCTGGCTGGGAGGAACTATGGCTACACCTTC; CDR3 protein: CASNLAGRNYGYTF
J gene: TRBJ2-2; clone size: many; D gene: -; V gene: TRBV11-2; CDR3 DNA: TGTGCCAGCAGCTTAGTTAGCGGAGCGGAGCTGTTTTTT; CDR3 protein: CASSLVSGAELFF
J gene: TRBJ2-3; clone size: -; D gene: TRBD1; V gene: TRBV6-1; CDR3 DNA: TGTGCCAGCAGTGAACTCACGACAGGGGCAGATACGCAGTATTTT; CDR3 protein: CASSELTTGADTQYF
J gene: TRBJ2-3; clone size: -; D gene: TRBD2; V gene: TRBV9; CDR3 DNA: TGTGCCAGCAGCCTTGGGACTACGCTGAGCACAGATACGCAGTATTTT; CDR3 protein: CASSLGTTLSTDTQYF
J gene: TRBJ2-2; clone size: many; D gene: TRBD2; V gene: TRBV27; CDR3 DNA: TGTGCCAGCAGGCACATTAGGAGCGGGGGGGCCGGGGAGCTGTTTTTT; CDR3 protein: CASRHIRSGGAGELFF
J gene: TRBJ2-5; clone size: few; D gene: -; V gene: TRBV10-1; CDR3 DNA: TGCGCCAGCAGTGAGTCTCGGGCAGGGCCGGAGACCCAGTACTTC; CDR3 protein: CASSESRAGPETQYF
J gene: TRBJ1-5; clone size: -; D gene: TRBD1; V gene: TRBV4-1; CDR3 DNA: TGCGCCAGCAGCCAAGGTCCCGGGACAGGGTACCAGCCCCAGCATTTT; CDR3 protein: CASSQGPGTGYQPQHF
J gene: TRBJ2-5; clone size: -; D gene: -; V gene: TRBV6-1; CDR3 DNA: TGTGCCAGCAGCCTGACTACCCTATACCAAGAGACCCAGTACTTC; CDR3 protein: CASSLTTLYQETQYF
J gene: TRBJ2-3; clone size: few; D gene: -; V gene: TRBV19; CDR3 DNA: TGTGCCAGTAGTAACCCTCGTCGGGAGACAACAGATACGCAGTATTTT; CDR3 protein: CASSNPRRETTDTQYF
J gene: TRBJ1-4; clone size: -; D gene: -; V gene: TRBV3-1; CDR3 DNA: TGTGCCAGCAGCCAAGTTGAATGGACAGAGCTTGGAAAACTGTTTTTT; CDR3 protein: CASSQVEWTELGKLFF
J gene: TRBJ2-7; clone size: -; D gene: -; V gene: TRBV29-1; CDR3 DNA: TGCAGCGTTGAAAGGGGAAACAACGAGCAGTACTTC; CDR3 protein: CSVERGNNEQYF
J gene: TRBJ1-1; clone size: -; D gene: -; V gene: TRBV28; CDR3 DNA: TGTGCCAGCAGTTCTTACCGGGGGGGAAGGAACACTGAAGCTTTCTTT; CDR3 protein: CASSSYRGGRNTEAFF
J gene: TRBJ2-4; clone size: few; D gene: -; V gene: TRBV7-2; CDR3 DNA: TGTGCCAGCAGGGCTGGGTACGGGGCCAAAAACATTCAGTACTTC; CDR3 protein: CASRAGYGAKNIQYF
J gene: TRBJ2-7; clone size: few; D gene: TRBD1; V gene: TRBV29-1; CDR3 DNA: TGCAGCGCTCCGGGACAGGGGAAAAACGAGCAGTACTTC; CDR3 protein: CSAPGQGKNEQYF
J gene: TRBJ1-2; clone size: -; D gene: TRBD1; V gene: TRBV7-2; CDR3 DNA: TGTGCCAGCAGCTTCGGGGGACAGGGGGCGAGCTATGGCTACACCTTC; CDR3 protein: CASSFGGQGASYGYTF
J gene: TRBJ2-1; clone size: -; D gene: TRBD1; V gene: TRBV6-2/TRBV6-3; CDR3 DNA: TGTGCCAGCAGGCTGGGACAGGTGGTCCCCTACAATGAGCAGTCCTTC; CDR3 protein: CASRLGQVVPYNEQSF
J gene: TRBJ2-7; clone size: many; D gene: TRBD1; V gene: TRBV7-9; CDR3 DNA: TGTGCCAGCAGCTTATTTGGACAGGGGCCCGACGAGCAGTACTTC; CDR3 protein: CASSLFGQGPDEQYF
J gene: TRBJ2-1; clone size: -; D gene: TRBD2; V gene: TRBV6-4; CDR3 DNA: TGTGCCAGCAGTGAAGGCTGGGGTGGGACTAATTACAATGAGCAGTTCTTC; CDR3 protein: CASSEGWGGTNYNEQFF
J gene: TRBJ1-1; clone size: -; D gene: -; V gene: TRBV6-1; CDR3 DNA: TGTGCCAGCAGTCCCCGGGGTCGGGGGGGGGTAGCTTTCTTT; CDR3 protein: CASSPRGRGGVAFF
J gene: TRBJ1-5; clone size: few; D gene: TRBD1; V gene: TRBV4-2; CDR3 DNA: TGTGCCAGCAGCCAAGTACGGCAGGGGGGTGATCAGCCCCAGCATTTT; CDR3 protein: CASSQVRQGGDQPQHF
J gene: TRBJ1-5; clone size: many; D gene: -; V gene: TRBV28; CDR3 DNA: TGTGCCAGCAGTTTCGGCAGGGGCCGCAATCAGCCCCAGCATTTT; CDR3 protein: CASSFGRGRNQPQHF
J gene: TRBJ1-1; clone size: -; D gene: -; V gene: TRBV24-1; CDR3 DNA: TGTGCCACCAGTGACAACCGGGACAAAGGGAGCACTGAAGCTTTCTTT; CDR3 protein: CATSDNRDKGSTEAFF
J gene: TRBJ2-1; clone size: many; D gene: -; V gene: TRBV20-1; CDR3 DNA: TGCAGTGCTAGAGCCCAGGGGACTACCCTCTACAATGAGCAGTTCTTC; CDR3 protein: CSARAQGTTLYNEQFF
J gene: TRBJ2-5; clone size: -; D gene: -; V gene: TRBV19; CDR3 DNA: TGTGCCAGTAACGCGGGTTTACACCAAGAGACCCAGTACTTC; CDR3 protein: CASNAGLHQETQYF
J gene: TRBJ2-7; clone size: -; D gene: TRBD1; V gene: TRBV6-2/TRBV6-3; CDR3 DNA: TGTGCCAGCAGCCGGGGACAGGATAATAGGGCGCAGTACTTC; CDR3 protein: CASSRGQDNRAQYF
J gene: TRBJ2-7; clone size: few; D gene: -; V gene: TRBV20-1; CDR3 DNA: TGCAGTGCTAGAGAAAGGGGCGGATACGAGCAGTACTTC; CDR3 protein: CSARERGGYEQYF
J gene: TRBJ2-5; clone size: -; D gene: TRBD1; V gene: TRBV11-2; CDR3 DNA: TGTGCCAGCAGCTTAGGTCACGGACAGGGAGAGACCCAGTACTTC; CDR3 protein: CASSLGHGQGETQYF
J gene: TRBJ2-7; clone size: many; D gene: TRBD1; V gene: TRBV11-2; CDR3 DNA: TGTGCCAGCAGCTCCGGACAGGGCTACGAGCAGTACTTC; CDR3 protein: CASSSGQGYEQYF
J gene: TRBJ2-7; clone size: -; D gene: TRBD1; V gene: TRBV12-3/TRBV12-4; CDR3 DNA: TGTGCCAGCAGTTCCCGGACAGGGAAGTCCGAGCAGTACTTC; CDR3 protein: CASSSRTGKSEQYF
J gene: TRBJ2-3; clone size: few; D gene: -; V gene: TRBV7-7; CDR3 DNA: TGTGCTAGCAGCTTAGCACCCCGGGATACGCAGTATTTT; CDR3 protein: CASSLAPRDTQYF
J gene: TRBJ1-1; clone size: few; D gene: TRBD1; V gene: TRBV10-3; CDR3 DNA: TGTGCCATCAGTGAGTCCTACAGGGGTTTGAACACTGAAGCTTTCTTT; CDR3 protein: CAISESYRGLNTEAFF
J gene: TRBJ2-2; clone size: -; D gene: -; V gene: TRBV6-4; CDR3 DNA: TGTGCCAGCAGTGACCCGAACACGAACACCGGGGAGCTGTTTTTT; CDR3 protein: CASSDPNTNTGELFF
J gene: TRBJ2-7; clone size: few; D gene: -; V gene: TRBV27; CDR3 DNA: TGTGCCAGCAGTCCACCCGGGAAGCCCTACGAGCAGTACTTC; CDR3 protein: CASSPPGKPYEQYF
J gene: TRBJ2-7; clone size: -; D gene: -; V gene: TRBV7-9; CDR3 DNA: TGTGCCAGCAACCTGGGGGTAGTGCCCTACGAGCAGTACTTC; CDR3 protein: CASNLGVVPYEQYF
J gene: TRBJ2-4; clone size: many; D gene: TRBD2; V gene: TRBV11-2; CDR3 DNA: TGTGCCAGCAGCTTAGAAGGGACTAGCGGGGAACTAGCCAAAAACATTCAGTACTTC; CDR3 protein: CASSLEGTSGELAKNIQYF
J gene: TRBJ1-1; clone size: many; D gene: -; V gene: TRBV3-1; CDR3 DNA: TGTGCCAGCAGCCAACTATCCGGGACCGGAAACACTGAAGCTTTCTTT; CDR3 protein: CASSQLSGTGNTEAFF
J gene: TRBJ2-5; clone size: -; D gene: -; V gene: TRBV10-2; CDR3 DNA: TGCGCCAGCAGCGAAGGGGACGCAGGAGGAGGGGAGACCCAGTACTTC; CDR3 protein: CASSEGDAGGGETQYF
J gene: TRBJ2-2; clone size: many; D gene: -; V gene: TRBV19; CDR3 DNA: TGTGCCAGTAGTATCTCACAGAACACCGGGGAGCTGTTTTTT; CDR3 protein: CASSISQNTGELFF
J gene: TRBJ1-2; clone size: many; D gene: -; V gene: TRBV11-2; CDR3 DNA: TGTGCCAGCAGCGCCTACAGGGATGGCTACACCTTC; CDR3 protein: CASSAYRDGYTF
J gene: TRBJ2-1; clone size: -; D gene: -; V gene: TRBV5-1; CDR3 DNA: TGCGCCAGCAAATTCCGGGACAGCGGGTACAATGAGCAGTTCTTC; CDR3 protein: CASKFRDSGYNEQFF